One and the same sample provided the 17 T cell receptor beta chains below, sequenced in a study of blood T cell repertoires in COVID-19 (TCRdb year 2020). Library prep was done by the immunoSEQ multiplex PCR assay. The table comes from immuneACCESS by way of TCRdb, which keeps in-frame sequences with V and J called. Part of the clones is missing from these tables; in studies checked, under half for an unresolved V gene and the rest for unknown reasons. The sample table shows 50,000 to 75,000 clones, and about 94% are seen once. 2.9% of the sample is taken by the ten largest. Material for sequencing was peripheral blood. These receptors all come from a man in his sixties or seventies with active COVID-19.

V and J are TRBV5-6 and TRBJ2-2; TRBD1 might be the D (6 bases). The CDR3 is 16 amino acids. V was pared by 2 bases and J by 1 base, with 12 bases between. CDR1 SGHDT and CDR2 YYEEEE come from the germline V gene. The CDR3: CASSFLDRLNTGELFF. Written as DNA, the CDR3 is TGTGCCAGCAGCTTCCTAGACAGGTTGAACACCGGGGAGCTGTTTTTT.

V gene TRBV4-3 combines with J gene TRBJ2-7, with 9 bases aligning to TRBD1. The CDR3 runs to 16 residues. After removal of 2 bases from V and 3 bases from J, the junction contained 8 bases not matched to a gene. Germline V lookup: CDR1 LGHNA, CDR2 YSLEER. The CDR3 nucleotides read TGCGCCAGCAGCCAAAGGGGCGACAGGGGGGACTACGAGCAGTACTTC. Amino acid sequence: CASSQRGDRGDYEQYF.

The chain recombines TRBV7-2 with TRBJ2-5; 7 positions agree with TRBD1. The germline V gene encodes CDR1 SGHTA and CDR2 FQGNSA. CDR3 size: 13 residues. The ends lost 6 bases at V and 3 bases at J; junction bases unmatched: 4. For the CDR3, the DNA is TGTGCCAGCAGATCAACAGGGGAAGAGACCCAGTACTTC. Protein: CASRSTGEETQYF. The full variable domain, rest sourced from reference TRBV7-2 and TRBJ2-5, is GAGVSQSPSNKVTEKGKDVELRCDPISGHTALYWYRQSLGQGLEFLIYFQGNSAPDKSGLPSDRFSAERTGGSVSTLTIQRTQQEDSAVYLCASRSTGEETQYFGPGTRLLVL.

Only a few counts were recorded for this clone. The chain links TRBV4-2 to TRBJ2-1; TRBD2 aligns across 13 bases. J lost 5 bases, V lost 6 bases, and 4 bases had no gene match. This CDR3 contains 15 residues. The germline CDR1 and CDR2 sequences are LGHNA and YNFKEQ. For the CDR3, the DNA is TGTGCCAGCAGTCGGACTAGCGGGAGTAACAATGAGCAGTTCTTC. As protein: CASSRTSGSNNEQFF.

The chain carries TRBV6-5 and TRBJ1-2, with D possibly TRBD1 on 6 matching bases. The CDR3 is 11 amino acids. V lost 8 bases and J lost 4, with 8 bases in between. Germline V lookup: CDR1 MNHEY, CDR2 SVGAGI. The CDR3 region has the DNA TGTGCCAGCCAAGGGGGCTATGGCTACACCTTC. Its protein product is CASQGGYGYTF.

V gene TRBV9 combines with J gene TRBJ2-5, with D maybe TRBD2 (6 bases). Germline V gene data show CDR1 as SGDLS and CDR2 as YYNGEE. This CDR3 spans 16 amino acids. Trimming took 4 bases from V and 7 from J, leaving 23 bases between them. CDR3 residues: CASSPEGGSTAWTQYF. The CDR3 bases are TGTGCCAGCAGCCCTGAAGGAGGGAGCACGGCCTGGACCCAGTACTTC.

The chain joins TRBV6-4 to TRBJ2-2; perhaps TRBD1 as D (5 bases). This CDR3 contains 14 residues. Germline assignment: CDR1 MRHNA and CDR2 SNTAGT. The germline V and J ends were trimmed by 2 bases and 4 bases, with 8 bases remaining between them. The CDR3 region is CASSDQGVTGELFF. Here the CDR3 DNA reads TGTGCCAGCAGTGACCAGGGTGTCACCGGGGAGCTGTTTTTT.

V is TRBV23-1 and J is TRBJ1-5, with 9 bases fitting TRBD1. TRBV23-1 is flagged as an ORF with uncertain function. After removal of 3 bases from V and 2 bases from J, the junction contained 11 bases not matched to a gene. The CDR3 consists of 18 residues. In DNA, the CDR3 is TGCGCCAGCAGTCAGGACAGGGGACTTTCGTTTGGCAATCAGCCCCAGCATTTT. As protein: CASSQDRGLSFGNQPQHF.

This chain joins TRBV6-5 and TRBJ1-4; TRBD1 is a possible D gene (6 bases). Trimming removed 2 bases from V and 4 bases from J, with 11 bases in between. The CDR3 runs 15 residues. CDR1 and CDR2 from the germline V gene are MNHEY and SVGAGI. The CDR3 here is CASSYTRGGNEKLFF. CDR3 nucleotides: TGTGCCAGCAGTTACACCAGGGGTGGTAATGAAAAACTGTTTTTT.

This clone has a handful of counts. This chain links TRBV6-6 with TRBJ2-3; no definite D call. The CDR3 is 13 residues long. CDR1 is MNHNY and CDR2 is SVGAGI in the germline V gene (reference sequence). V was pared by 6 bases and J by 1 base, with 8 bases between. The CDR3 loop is CASRSRGTDTQYF. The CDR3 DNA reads TGTGCCAGCAGATCTCGGGGCACAGATACGCAGTATTTT.

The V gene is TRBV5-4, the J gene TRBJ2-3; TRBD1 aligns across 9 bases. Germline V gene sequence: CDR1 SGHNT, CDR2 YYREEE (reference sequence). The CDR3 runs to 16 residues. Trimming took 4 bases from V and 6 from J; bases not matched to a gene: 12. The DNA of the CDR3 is TGTGCCAGCAGCAAGGTTACAGGGGGCTTGGGTGATACGCAGTATTTT. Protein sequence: CASSKVTGGLGDTQYF. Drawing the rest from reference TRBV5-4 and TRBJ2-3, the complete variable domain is ETGVTQSPTHLIKTRGQQVTLRCSSQSGHNTVSWYQQALGQGPQFIFQYYREEENGRGNFPPRFSGLQFPNYSSELNVNALELDDSALYLCASSKVTGGLGDTQYFGPGTRLTVL.

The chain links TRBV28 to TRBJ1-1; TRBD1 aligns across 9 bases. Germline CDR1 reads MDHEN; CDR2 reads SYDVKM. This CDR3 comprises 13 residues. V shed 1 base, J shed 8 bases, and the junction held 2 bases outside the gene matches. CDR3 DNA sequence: TGTGCCAGCAGTTTATCCACAGGGGGCGAAGCTTTCTTT. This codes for CASSLSTGGEAFF.

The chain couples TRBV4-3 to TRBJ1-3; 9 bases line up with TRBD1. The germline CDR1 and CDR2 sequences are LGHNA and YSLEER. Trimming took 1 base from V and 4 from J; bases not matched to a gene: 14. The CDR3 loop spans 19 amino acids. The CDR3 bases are TGCGCCAGCAGCCAAGGACCGGGACAGGGTCCGATCAGGGGAAACACCATATATTTT. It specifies CASSQGPGQGPIRGNTIYF.

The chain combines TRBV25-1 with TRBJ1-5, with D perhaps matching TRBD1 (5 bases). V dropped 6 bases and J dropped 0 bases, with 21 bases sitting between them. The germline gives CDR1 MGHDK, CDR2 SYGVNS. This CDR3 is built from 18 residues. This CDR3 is CASRENRRFNDSNQPQHF. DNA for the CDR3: TGTGCCAGCAGAGAAAACAGGAGATTTAACGATAGCAATCAGCCCCAGCATTTT.

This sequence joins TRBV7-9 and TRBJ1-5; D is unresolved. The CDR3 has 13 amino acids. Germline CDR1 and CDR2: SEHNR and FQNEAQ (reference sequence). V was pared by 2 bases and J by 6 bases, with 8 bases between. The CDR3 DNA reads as TGTGCCAGCAGCTTATCCGGGTTTCAGCCCCAGCATTTT. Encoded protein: CASSLSGFQPQHF.

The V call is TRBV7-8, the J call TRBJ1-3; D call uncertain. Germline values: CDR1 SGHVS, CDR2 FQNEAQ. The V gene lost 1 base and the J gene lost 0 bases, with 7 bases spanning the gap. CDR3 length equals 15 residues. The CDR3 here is CASSLVRSSGNTIYF. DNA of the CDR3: TGTGCCAGCAGCTTAGTCCGGAGCTCTGGAAACACCATATATTTT.

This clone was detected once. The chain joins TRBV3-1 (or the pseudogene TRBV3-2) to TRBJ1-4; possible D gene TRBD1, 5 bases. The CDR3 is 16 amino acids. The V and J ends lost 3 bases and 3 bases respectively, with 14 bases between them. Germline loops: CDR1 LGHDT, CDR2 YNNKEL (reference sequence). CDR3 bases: TGTGCCAGCAGCCAGACGGGGGTCTCCCCTAATGAAAAACTGTTTTTT. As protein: CASSQTGVSPNEKLFF.